Detailed here is one T cell receptor beta chain. Generated by immunoSEQ multiplex PCR, the TCRdb table keeps only in-frame clones and is missing some. This sample has more than 20,000 clones, with 90% found just once. The sample originates from a study of blood T cell repertoires in COVID-19. Background on the study: PBMCs, B-cell-depleted T cells, or T cells were the source of the cDNA or gDNA that made up the material.

V lost 0 bases, J lost 8 bases, and 14 bases lay in between. Looked up from germline, CDR1 is GTSNPN and CDR2 is SVGIG (reference sequence). The CDR3 spans 13 residues. This chain links TRBV30 with TRBJ2-7, with unresolved D. This receptor was taken from a woman in her sixties with active COVID-19. The source material was peripheral blood. The CDR3 nucleotides are TGTGCCTGGAGTGTAGTAGGTACAGTCAAGCAGTACTTC. Translating it yields CAWSVVGTVKQYF.